These 16 T cell receptor beta chains came from one sample sequenced in a study of shared clonotypes between healthy human individuals. TCRdb's copy holds only in-frame clones and misses some; the assay was immunoSEQ multiplex PCR. The repertoire holds about 2.1 million clones, 85% to 95% seen once, with around 1.7% in the top ten. CD45RO-negative CD8 cells positively selected for CCR7 made up the naive population, which excluded terminally differentiated effector memory CD45RA+ cells. The sequencing input was naive CD8+ T cells from PBMCs. These receptors were collected from a man between 18 and 29 years old in good health. Some clones in this sample may be carry-over from other donors' samples.

Notes on this clone: The same CDR3 also results from other DNA sequences found in this sample. The chain employs TRBV7-9 and TRBJ2-5; 7 bases are a match to TRBD1. The CDR3 is 15 amino acids. The germline V gene encodes CDR1 SEHNR and CDR2 FQNEAQ (reference sequence). The ends lost 4 bases at V and 2 bases at J; junction bases unmatched: 7. CDR3 residues: CASSSRQGEQETQYF. The CDR3, as DNA: TGTGCCAGCAGCTCGAGACAGGGTGAACAAGAGACCCAGTACTTC.

This clone has just a few counts. V gene TRBV19 combines with J gene TRBJ1-1; D may be TRBD1 (6 bases). Germline V CDR1 and CDR2: LNHDA, SQIVND (reference sequence). With 9 bases removed from V and 8 bases from J, the gap between germline ends came to 10 bases. The CDR3 consists of 10 residues. The CDR3 region is CASTGQEAFF. Here the CDR3 DNA reads TGTGCCAGCACGGGACAAGAAGCTTTCTTT.

The chain carries TRBV5-8 and TRBJ2-2, with a possible D match to TRBD2 (5 bases). The germline CDR1 and CDR2 sequences are SGHTS and YDEGEE. Trimming took 7 bases from V and 0 from J, leaving 16 bases between them. This CDR3 contains 16 residues. The CDR3 is CASEGDPVSNTGELFF. The CDR3, as DNA: TGTGCCAGCGAGGGAGACCCAGTCTCGAACACCGGGGAGCTGTTTTTT.

In regard to this clone: Other DNA sequences in this sample translate to the same CDR3. The J gene is TRBJ2-7, the V gene TRBV27; tentatively, D is TRBD1 (5 bases). This CDR3 is built from 13 residues. V was cut by 5 bases and J by 2 bases, with 10 bases left in between. CDR1 is MNHEY and CDR2 is SMNVEV in the germline V gene (reference sequence). DNA for the CDR3: TGTGCCAGCAGTCCCCGGACAACCTACGAGCAGTACTTC. This sequence encodes CASSPRTTYEQYF.

The rearrangement uses TRBV27 and TRBJ1-2, with 8 positions matching TRBD1. Germline V gene lookup returns CDR1 MNHEY and CDR2 SMNVEV (reference sequence). The trim removed 2 bases at V and 8 bases at J, leaving 10 bases unmatched. This CDR3 is 15 amino acids long. The CDR3 spells CASSLGRRQGTGYTF. CDR3 bases: TGTGCCAGCAGTTTAGGCCGTAGACAGGGGACGGGCTACACCTTC.

V is TRBV7-8 and J is TRBJ2-7; no clear D gene. Deletions cut 2 bases from V and 2 bases from J, with 7 bases between. The CDR3 consists of 13 residues. Germline-derived CDR1 and CDR2 are SGHVS and FQNEAQ. The CDR3 DNA reads as TGTGCCAGCAGCTTATTTGACACCTACGAGCAGTACTTC. This translates into CASSLFDTYEQYF.

This clone has a single count. The rearrangement uses TRBV7-6 and TRBJ2-7; D could derive from TRBD1 or TRBD2 (5 bases each). This CDR3 comprises 15 residues. V dropped 5 bases and J dropped 3 bases, with 17 bases sitting between them. CDR1 and CDR2 from the germline V gene are SGHVS and FNYEAQ. CDR3: CASSPRGGEHYEQYF. In DNA form, the CDR3 reads TGTGCCAGCAGCCCCCGGGGCGGAGAACACTACGAGCAGTACTTC. Supplemented by reference TRBV7-6 and TRBJ2-7, the full variable domain reads GAGVSQSPRYKVTKRGQDVALRCDPISGHVSLYWYRQALGQGPEFLTYFNYEAQQDKSGLPNDRFSAERPEGSISTLTIQRTEQRDSAMYRCASSPRGGEHYEQYFGPGTRLTVT.

V usage is TRBV27 and J usage is TRBJ2-7, with 11 nucleotides matching TRBD2. The CDR3 has 15 amino acids. The V gene's germline CDR1 is MNHEY and CDR2 SMNVEV (reference sequence). V was pared by 6 bases and J by 3 bases, with 7 bases of the junction left unmatched. The DNA of the CDR3 is TGTGCCAGCAGCAAGAGACTAGCGGGACACTACGAGCAGTACTTC. Amino acids: CASSKRLAGHYEQYF.

This CDR3 reads CATGESKTEAFF. The DNA of the CDR3 is TGTGCCACCGGGGAGTCCAAGACTGAAGCTTTCTTT. The gene calls are TRBV15 and TRBJ1-1, with no clear D. Germline V gene lookup returns CDR1 LNHNV and CDR2 YYDKDF (reference sequence). The V gene lost 8 bases and the J gene lost 5 bases, with 12 bases spanning the gap. The CDR3 is 12 amino acids.

This clone showed up just a few times. Other DNA variants within this sample encode the same CDR3. The chain uses TRBV29-1 and TRBJ1-1; no reliable D call. Germline CDR1 reads SQVTM; CDR2 reads ANQGSEA. The CDR3 consists of 10 residues. V was cut by 4 bases and J by 4 bases, with 4 bases left in between. DNA for the CDR3: TGCAGCGTTGGACCCACTGAAGCTTTCTTT. Its protein product is CSVGPTEAFF.

The chain uses TRBV6-1 and TRBJ2-7, with 7 nucleotides matching TRBD1. J gave up 1 base and V 6 bases, and 9 bases lay outside the gene matches. CDR1 is MNHNS, CDR2 SASEGT, per germline. CDR3 length: 15 residues. CDR3 nucleotide sequence: TGTGCCAGCAGCCAGGGACAGCATCCTTCCTACGAGCAGTACTTC. Amino acids: CASSQGQHPSYEQYF.

This chain uses TRBV30 with TRBJ2-7, with D possibly TRBD1 on 5 matching bases. V was pared by 3 bases and J by 7 bases, with 22 bases between. The CDR3 spans 15 residues. CDR1 GTSNPN and CDR2 SVGIG come from the germline V gene (reference sequence). The CDR3 sequence is CAWRAGYPPLQEQYF. CDR3 sequence (DNA): TGTGCCTGGAGAGCAGGGTATCCTCCCCTACAGGAGCAGTACTTC. The full variable domain, in which reference TRBV30 and TRBJ2-7 provide the parts outside the CDR3, is SQTIHQWPATLVQPVGSPLSLECTVEGTSNPNLYWYRQAAGRGLQLLFYSVGIGQISSEVPQNLSASRPQDRQFILSSKKLLLSDSGFYLCAWRAGYPPLQEQYFGPGTRLTVT.

The V and J genes are TRBV5-5 and TRBJ1-2; no definite D call. CDR3 length: 16 residues. The germline V gene encodes CDR1 SGHKS and CDR2 YYEKEE (reference sequence). V was trimmed by 1 base and J by 0 bases, leaving 13 bases between them. CDR3 sequence reads: CASSLFLAEANYGYTF. In DNA form, the CDR3 reads TGTGCCAGCAGCTTGTTCCTGGCCGAAGCTAACTATGGCTACACCTTC.

The rearrangement uses TRBV30 and TRBJ2-7; D remains ambiguous. V shed 1 base and J shed 5 bases, with 24 bases lying between them. This CDR3 spans 17 amino acids. Looked up from germline, CDR1 is GTSNPN and CDR2 is SVGIG (reference sequence). The CDR3 coding sequence is TGTGCCTGGAGTGCCGAAGCCTCCGGGCCCTTAGGAGACGAGCAGTACTTC. Translated, it gives CAWSAEASGPLGDEQYF.

The V gene is TRBV6-5, the J gene TRBJ1-1; TRBD1 agrees at 11 bases. V shed 1 base and J 5 bases; nucleotides not matched to a gene: 3. The germline V gene has CDR1 MNHEY and CDR2 SVGAGI. The CDR3 consists of 15 residues. CDR3 loop: CASSYLGDRGTEAFF. The CDR3 DNA is TGTGCCAGCAGTTACTTAGGGGACAGGGGGACTGAAGCTTTCTTT.

The rearrangement uses TRBV28 and TRBJ1-2, with 8 bases identical to TRBD1. This CDR3 comprises 14 residues. Germline CDR1 MDHEN, CDR2 SYDVKM. With 3 bases clipped from V and 4 bases from J, the junction kept 4 bases outside the gene matches. The CDR3: CASSFQGALYGYTF. The CDR3, as DNA: TGTGCCAGCAGTTTTCAGGGGGCCCTCTATGGCTACACCTTC.